This TCR beta chain was recorded in a study of spatial heterogeneity in lung cancer. Study overall: A consistent excess of beta-chain over alpha-chain sequences was detected. Notes on the study in general: In blood, ubiquitous expanded tumor TCRs appeared more at resection than follow-up.

The time point is: sample taken at primary tumor resection. The cohort: approximately 74 early-stage, untreated non-small cell lung cancer patients. TCRdb reanalysed the 5' RACE reads using MiXCR and keeps one entry per CDR3 protein. The top ten clones hold around 45% of a sample with about 45,000 distinct CDR3 sequences, approximately 6.3% of them seen once. The table lists this clonotype with many counts. Antigen specificity is unknown. Germline V lookup: CDR1 KGHDR, CDR2 SFDVKD. CDR3 length: 17 amino acids. V lost 2 bases, J lost 8 bases, and 11 bases stayed unmatched. Here the sequenced sample was PBMCs, taken at surgery. The sequence was obtained from a female donor with early-stage non-small cell lung cancer. The chain couples TRBV24-1 to TRBJ2-1, with 10 bases lining up with TRBD2. CDR3 sequence: CATSDSLPLAGKDEQFF. As DNA, the CDR3 is TGTGCCACCAGTGATTCACTCCCACTAGCGGGGAAGGATGAGCAGTTCTTC.